Reported below is one T cell receptor (beta chain). The V segment lost 5 bases and the J segment 1 base; nucleotides outside the gene matches: 7. The CDR3 spans 15 residues. Looked up from germline, CDR1 is LNHDA and CDR2 is SQIVND (reference sequence). The method was immunoSEQ multiplex PCR; TCRdb's version includes in-frame clones alone and lacks a portion of them. The repertoire consists of 350,000 or so clones, with over 85% occurring once and the leading ten covering roughly 3.9%. The data were taken from a study of blood T cell repertoires in COVID-19. As for the study in general: T cells, B-cell-depleted T cells, or PBMCs supplied cDNA or gDNA.

Sequenced: peripheral blood. This chain uses TRBV19 with TRBJ2-7; 8 positions agree with TRBD2. The TCR comes from a woman aged 60-70 years with COVID-19, enrolled during active disease. The CDR3 DNA follows: TGTGCCAGTAGTCCCACGGGGGGGGGTTCCTACGAGCAGTACTTC. It codes for CASSPTGGGSYEQYF.